The rows below give T cell receptor beta chains drawn from one sample of a study of blood T cells in healthy people across ages. Each CDR3 protein gets one entry after TCRdb re-called the 5' RACE reads with MiXCR. The sample has fewer than 900,000 distinct CDR3 sequences, more than 40% seen once. Sequencing was done on a sample of blood. The receptors stem from a woman aged 55-70 years in good health. Both conserved end residues are part of each CDR3. A D gene is named only where the DNA matches it firmly. Size is omitted from some rows. Given values are once, few, many or a class for expanded clones.

j_call | clone_size | d_call | v_call | cdr3_aa | cdr3_nt
TRBJ2-7 | . | . | TRBV29-1 | CSASPTGSGGEQYF | TGCAGCGCCTCTCCCACAGGGAGCGGCGGCGAGCAGTACTTC
TRBJ2-5 | . | . | TRBV27 | CASRPHGTETQYF | TGTGCCAGCAGGCCCCACGGGACGGAGACCCAGTACTTC
TRBJ2-1 | . | TRBD1 | TRBV20-1 | CSARDSPQGDYNEQFF | TGCAGTGCCAGGGACAGCCCTCAAGGGGACTACAATGAGCAGTTCTTC
TRBJ2-1 | . | . | TRBV28 | CASRLTYNEQFF | TGTGCCAGCAGATTAACGTACAATGAGCAGTTCTTC
TRBJ2-1 | . | TRBD2 | TRBV4-1 | CASSQAGLDYNEQFF | TGCGCCAGCAGCCAAGCGGGACTAGACTACAATGAGCAGTTCTTC
TRBJ2-5 | . | . | TRBV20-1 | CSASVGSPGETQYF | TGCAGTGCTAGCGTAGGCTCTCCAGGGGAGACCCAGTACTTC
TRBJ2-1 | . | . | TRBV6-5 | CASSYSGSNLLYEQFF | TGTGCCAGCAGTTACTCCGGGAGCAACTTGCTTTACGAGCAGTTCTTC
TRBJ2-7 | . | . | TRBV4-2 | CASSHFGDNEQYF | TGTGCCAGCAGCCACTTCGGAGACAATGAGCAGTACTTC
TRBJ2-1 | few | TRBD2 | TRBV20-1 | CSARDPVAGGYNEQFF | TGCAGTGCTAGAGATCCGGTAGCGGGAGGCTACAATGAGCAGTTCTTC
TRBJ1-1 | . | . | TRBV6-2/TRBV6-3 | CASSYGRIMNTEAFF | TGTGCCAGCAGTTACGGGCGAATCATGAACACTGAAGCTTTCTTT
TRBJ2-1 | . | . | TRBV7-2 | CASSLAFGSYNEQFF | TGTGCCAGCAGCTTAGCCTTCGGGAGCTACAATGAGCAGTTCTTC
TRBJ2-1 | . | . | TRBV25-1 | CASSDPGSYNEQFF | TGTGCCAGCAGTGATCCCGGCTCCTACAATGAGCAGTTCTTC
TRBJ2-7 | . | TRBD2 | TRBV4-2 | CASSLQREVAYEQYF | TGTGCCAGCAGCCTACAGCGGGAGGTGGCCTACGAGCAGTACTTC
TRBJ1-4 | . | . | TRBV29-1 | CSPGWTNEKLFF | TGCAGCCCAGGGTGGACTAATGAAAAACTGTTTTTT
TRBJ2-1 | . | TRBD2 | TRBV3-1 | CASSRRSGGTTNEQFF | TGTGCCAGCAGCCGCAGATCAGGAGGGACTACCAATGAGCAGTTCTTC
TRBJ2-7 | . | . | TRBV18 | CASSPPHGRSYEQYF | TGTGCCAGCTCACCACCTCACGGACGGTCCTACGAGCAGTACTTC
TRBJ2-7 | many | . | TRBV14 | CASSQGLAGPYEQYF | TGTGCCAGCAGCCAGGGACTGGCTGGTCCCTACGAGCAGTACTTC
TRBJ1-4 | . | . | TRBV29-1 | CSVADGNEKLFF | TGCAGCGTGGCTGACGGTAATGAAAAACTGTTTTTT
TRBJ2-7 | . | . | TRBV25-1 | CASSESRGRYEQYF | TGTGCCAGCAGTGAATCCAGGGGCCGGTACGAGCAGTACTTC
TRBJ2-1 | few | . | TRBV2 | CASSEAGLQYNEQFF | TGTGCCAGCAGTGAAGCGGGGCTTCAATACAATGAGCAGTTCTTC
TRBJ1-2 | . | . | TRBV20-1 | CSAYYSAGYTF | TGCAGTGCTTATTACAGTGCTGGCTACACCTTC
TRBJ1-1 | . | . | TRBV20-1 | CSVIDRSNEAFF | TGCAGTGTTATCGACAGGTCTAATGAAGCTTTCTTT
TRBJ2-5 | once | . | TRBV4-2 | CASSQAWGGDNEQYF | TGTGCCAGCAGCCAAGCGTGGGGAGGGGACAATGAGCAGTACTTC
TRBJ1-4 | . | . | TRBV28 | CASSLGGLGENEKLFF | TGTGCCAGCAGTTTGGGGGGTCTGGGGGAAAATGAAAAACTGTTTTTT
TRBJ2-5 | . | . | TRBV13 | CASSLGCEGGGTSYF | TGTGCCAGCAGCTTAGGGTGCGAGGGGGGCGGGACCTCGTACTTC
TRBJ2-1 | . | TRBD2 | TRBV20-1 | CSETSGTNNEQFF | TGCAGTGAAACTAGCGGGACTAACAATGAGCAGTTCTTC
TRBJ2-1 | . | . | TRBV29-1 | CSVARGSYNEQFF | TGCAGCGTTGCGCGGGGTTCCTACAATGAGCAGTTCTTC